One sample yielded the 8 T cell receptor beta chains listed below, sequenced in a study of beta chain features in type 1 diabetes. The whole isolated RNA underwent reverse transcription, so sequencing captured expressed TCRB transcripts. Data came from immunoSEQ multiplex PCR; TCRdb stores just in-frame clones and leaves some out. The sample lists hundreds of thousands of clones, 15% seen once, with less than 0.02% in the top ten. Study results and limitations: In all four CD4+ subsets, TCRB CDR3 length was significantly, moderately reduced in type 1 diabetes.

No antigen is known for these receptors. Sequenced material: naive CD4+ T cells from blood. Receptor source: a man younger than 30 with type 1 diabetes.

The CDR3 here is CASRDPGTSHDEQYF. CDR3 DNA: TGTGCCAGCAGGGACCCGGGTACTAGCCACGACGAGCAGTACTTC. The V call is TRBV4-2, the J call TRBJ2-7; possibly TRBD2 for D (6 bases). Germline CDR1 LGHNA, CDR2 YNFKEQ. This CDR3 has 15 residues. The germline V and J ends were trimmed by 6 bases and 5 bases, with 20 bases remaining between them.

This clone was counted only a few times. The J gene is TRBJ2-1, the V gene TRBV4-3, with 10 bases matching TRBD2. The J segment lost 6 bases and the V segment lost 4 bases, leaving 12 bases of the junction unmatched. This CDR3 has 17 amino acids. Germline V gives CDR1 LGHNA, CDR2 YSLEER. CDR3 sequence (DNA): TGCGCCAGCAGCCGGGGATCTGGACAGCGGGGGGGCAATGAGCAGTTCTTC. Amino acids: CASSRGSGQRGGNEQFF.

A few counts support this clone. This sample includes further DNA sequences coding for the same CDR3. CDR3 nucleotides: TGTGCCAGCAGCGTAGGGGGCGGGAGGGCCTACAATGAGCAGTTCTTC. This translates into CASSVGGGRAYNEQFF. The V call is TRBV9, the J call TRBJ2-1; 9 bases fit TRBD2. With 0 bases clipped from V and 2 bases from J, the junction kept 3 bases outside the gene matches. The CDR3 is 16 residues long. Germline V gene data show CDR1 as SGDLS and CDR2 as YYNGEE.

V is TRBV18 and J is TRBJ2-3; D gene unclear. Deletions cut 3 bases from V and 6 bases from J, with 13 bases between. This CDR3 contains 14 residues. In germline, CDR1 is KGHSH, CDR2 LQKENI. CDR3 DNA sequence: TGTGCCAGCTCACCCCAGCGCGCTCAGGATACGCAGTATTTT. Translated: CASSPQRAQDTQYF. Combining the CDR3 with reference TRBV18 and TRBJ2-3 gives the whole variable domain NAGVMQNPRHLVRRRGQEARLRCSPMKGHSHVYWYRQLPEEGLKFMVYLQKENIIDESGMPKERFSAEFPKEGPSILRIQQVVRGDSAAYFCASSPQRAQDTQYFGPGTRLTVL.

This clone was observed a few times. The chain couples TRBV6-5 to TRBJ2-7, with D possibly TRBD2 on 5 matching bases. Trimming shortened V by 8 bases and J by 5 bases, and 13 bases separated the two germline ends. This CDR3 spans 12 amino acids. Per the germline V gene, CDR1 is MNHEY and CDR2 is SVGAGI. CDR3 sequence (DNA): TGTGCCAGCTCTGAGGGTAGACACGAGCAGTACTTC. Translating it yields CASSEGRHEQYF.

This clone was found a few times. This same CDR3 is encoded by further DNA sequences in the sample. J is TRBJ1-5 and V is TRBV30; D unresolved. CDR1 is GTSNPN and CDR2 is SVGIG in the germline V gene (reference sequence). This CDR3 comprises 13 residues. With 2 bases removed from V and 0 bases from J, the gap between germline ends came to 5 bases. The CDR3, as DNA: TGTGCCTGGAGTCGGGATAGCAATCAGCCCCAGCATTTT. This encodes CAWSRDSNQPQHF.

J is TRBJ1-2 and V is TRBV7-9; 8 positions match TRBD1. The germline V gene encodes CDR1 SEHNR and CDR2 FQNEAQ (reference sequence). CDR3 length equals 14 residues. The J segment lost 4 bases and the V segment lost 1 base, leaving 2 bases of the junction unmatched. The CDR3 reads CASSLGDRGYGYTF. In DNA form, the CDR3 reads TGTGCCAGCAGCTTAGGAGACAGGGGCTATGGCTACACCTTC. Based on the CDR3 plus reference TRBV7-9 and TRBJ1-2, the full variable domain is DTGVSQNPRHKITKRGQNVTFRCDPISEHNRLYWYRQTLGQGPEFLTYFQNEAQLEKSRLLSDRFSAERPKGSFSTLEIQRTEQGDSAMYLCASSLGDRGYGYTFGSGTRLTVV.

In its sample, this clone was seen a few times. This chain connects TRBV29-1 to TRBJ1-2, with a tentative D call TRBD1 (5 bases). CDR3 length equals 14 residues. CDR1 is SQVTM and CDR2 is ANQGSEA in the germline V gene. With 6 bases removed from V and 8 bases from J, the gap between germline ends came to 22 bases. CDR3 DNA: TGCAGCGTCTCTCCGCGACAGACTCTTGGAGGCTACACCTTC. It encodes CSVSPRQTLGGYTF.